These 28 T cell receptor beta chains were all obtained from the same sample, sequenced in a study of cytomegalovirus exposure and HLA in healthy donors. The PCR ran on 60 Vbeta and 13 Jbeta primers. TCRdb keeps only in-frame clones here, not all; method: immunoSEQ multiplex PCR. The repertoire shows about 160,000 clones; the top ten hold over 1%. Sequenced material: PBMCs. These receptors came from a woman aged 55-75 years in good health and CMV-seronegative.

The CDR3 DNA reads as TGTGCCAGCAGAGAATGGGGACTAGCGGCCCAGGGCGGGGAGCTGTTTTTT. As protein: CASREWGLAAQGGELFF. J is TRBJ2-2 and V is TRBV6-1, with 11 positions matching TRBD2. V was pared by 6 bases and J by 7 bases, with 13 bases of the junction left unmatched. The CDR3 has 17 amino acids. Germline lookup yields CDR1 MNHNS and CDR2 SASEGT.

The V call is TRBV7-2, the J call TRBJ1-2; TRBD1 might be the D (5 bases). Germline lookup yields CDR1 SGHTA and CDR2 FQGNSA. The CDR3 is 14 residues long. Trimming removed 5 bases from V and 6 bases from J, with 16 bases in between. The CDR3 DNA reads as TGTGCCAGCAGCCCCTGGGGGGACTCAAATGGCTACACCTTC. It encodes CASSPWGDSNGYTF.

The chain recombines TRBV7-8 with TRBJ2-2; D is undetermined. V lost 5 bases, J lost 4 bases, and 8 bases lay in between. This CDR3 has 13 residues. Looked up from germline, CDR1 is SGHVS and CDR2 is FQNEAQ. The CDR3 here is CASSLSATGELFF. In nucleotides, the CDR3 is TGTGCCAGCAGCCTCAGTGCCACCGGGGAGCTGTTTTTT.

V gene TRBV6-5 combines with J gene TRBJ1-5; 7 bases agree with TRBD1. V shed 2 bases and J 5 bases; nucleotides not matched to a gene: 9. The germline gives CDR1 MNHEY, CDR2 SVGAGI. The length of the CDR3 is 16 residues. CDR3 DNA: TGTGCCAGCAGTTACACAGGGGTTGGGAGCGATCAGCCCCAGCATTTT. This sequence encodes CASSYTGVGSDQPQHF.

The chain links TRBV15 to TRBJ2-7, with 8 bases that match TRBD1. CDR1 and CDR2 (germline): LNHNV, YYDKDF (reference sequence). The CDR3 loop spans 17 amino acids. The V and J ends lost 2 bases and 4 bases, in that order; junction bases with no gene match: 13. CDR3 nucleotide sequence: TGTGCCACCAGCAGAAGCCTACCAGGGGGCGCGCATTACGAGCAGTACTTC. Amino acid sequence: CATSRSLPGGAHYEQYF. Looking up the rest from reference TRBV15 and TRBJ2-7 gives the full variable domain: DAMVIQNPRYQVTQFGKPVTLSCSQTLNHNVMYWYQQKSSQAPKLLFHYYDKDFNNEADTPDNFQSRRPNTSFCFLDIRSPGLGDTAMYLCATSRSLPGGAHYEQYFGPGTRLTVT.

V usage is TRBV5-1 and J usage is TRBJ2-1; TRBD1 matches at 7 bases. This CDR3 region has 18 residues. Germline lookup yields CDR1 SGHRS and CDR2 YFSETQ. V lost 0 bases to trimming and J lost 5 bases; unmatched junction nucleotides: 14. The CDR3: CASSLGKDRDSFDNEQFF. Here the CDR3 DNA reads TGCGCCAGCAGCTTGGGAAAAGATCGGGACAGCTTTGACAATGAGCAGTTCTTC. The whole variable domain, filled in from reference TRBV5-1 and TRBJ2-1, reads KAGVTQTPRYLIKTRGQQVTLSCSPISGHRSVSWYQQTPGQGLQFLFEYFSETQRNKGNFPGRFSGRQFSNSRSEMNVSTLELGDSALYLCASSLGKDRDSFDNEQFFGPGTRLTVL.

The chain employs TRBV7-2 and TRBJ1-1, with D unclear. This CDR3 is 15 amino acids long. Germline CDR1 SGHTA, CDR2 FQGNSA. Trimming pared 1 base from V and 0 bases from J, leaving 9 bases between. CDR3 loop: CASSLVWRLNTEAFF. CDR3 DNA: TGTGCCAGCAGCTTAGTATGGCGGTTGAACACTGAAGCTTTCTTT.

The V and J genes are TRBV2 and TRBJ2-1, with 10 nucleotides matching TRBD2. Germline lookup yields CDR1 SNHLY and CDR2 FYNNEI. The CDR3 runs to 15 residues. The V segment lost 5 bases and the J segment 5 bases; nucleotides outside the gene matches: 6. CDR3 region: CASSILAGADNEQFF. The CDR3 nucleotides read TGTGCCAGCAGTATTCTAGCGGGAGCGGACAATGAGCAGTTCTTC.

The chain couples TRBV5-5 to TRBJ1-2; the match to TRBD1 covers 9 bases. Looked up from germline, CDR1 is SGHKS and CDR2 is YYEKEE (reference sequence). The CDR3 has 15 amino acids. V was clipped by 4 bases and J by 0 bases; unmatched bases: 4. The DNA of the CDR3 is TGTGCCAGCAGCACGGGACAGGGTGCTAACTATGGCTACACCTTC. The encoded protein is CASSTGQGANYGYTF. Full variable domain (outside the CDR3, taken from reference TRBV5-5 and TRBJ1-2): DAGVTQSPTHLIKTRGQQVTLRCSPISGHKSVSWYQQVLGQGPQFIFQYYEKEERGRGNFPDRFSARQFPNYSSELNVNALLLGDSALYLCASSTGQGANYGYTFGSGTRLTVV.

The chain couples TRBV5-4 to TRBJ2-3; 8 bases line up with TRBD1. V dropped 4 bases and J dropped 0; count of bases not matched to a gene: 7. Germline loops: CDR1 SGHNT, CDR2 YYREEE (reference sequence). The CDR3 runs to 16 residues. The CDR3 DNA is TGTGCCAGCAGCCCTGGACAGGGACGTAGCACAGATACGCAGTATTTT. As protein: CASSPGQGRSTDTQYF.

The chain is built from TRBV6-5 and TRBJ1-5, with a tentative D call TRBD1 (6 bases). The CDR3 contains 16 residues. CDR1 MNHEY and CDR2 SVGAGI come from the germline V gene. The V end was cut by 4 bases, the J end by 7 bases, with 20 bases between. CDR3 sequence (DNA): TGTGCCAGCAGTTCCACGGGGTACAGGGTCGAGCAGCCCCAGCATTTT. The encoded protein is CASSSTGYRVEQPQHF.

The chain employs TRBV28 and TRBJ2-7; possible D gene TRBD2, 6 bases. Trimming took off 2 bases at V and 6 bases at J, with 17 bases between the two ends. Per germline, CDR1 MDHEN and CDR2 SYDVKM. The CDR3 sequence is 15 residues long. The CDR3 bases are TGTGCCAGCAGTTTAAGCGGGCCCGGGATGGGCGAGCAGTACTTC. This translates into CASSLSGPGMGEQYF. The entire variable domain, with the rest obtained from reference TRBV28 and TRBJ2-7, is as follows: DVKVTQSSRYLVKRTGEKVFLECVQDMDHENMFWYRQDPGLGLRLIYFSYDVKMKEKGDIPEGYSVSREKKERFSLILESASTNQTSMYLCASSLSGPGMGEQYFGPGTRLTVT.

The chain recombines TRBV30 with TRBJ1-1; no reliable D call. The germline CDR1 and CDR2 sequences are GTSNPN and SVGIG (reference sequence). V was clipped by 4 bases and J by 4 bases, with 22 bases between them. The CDR3 is 16 amino acids. CDR3 in amino acids: CAWNPLPGRGSTEAFF. The CDR3 DNA follows: TGTGCCTGGAACCCTCTCCCGGGCCGAGGGAGCACTGAAGCTTTCTTT.

The chain employs TRBV7-3 and TRBJ1-2, with D perhaps TRBD1 (5 bases). CDR1 and CDR2 from the germline V gene are SGHTA and FQGTGA. The CDR3 loop spans 13 amino acids. With 1 base removed from V and 3 bases from J, the gap between germline ends came to 6 bases. The CDR3 loop is CASSLIGDYGYTF. Here the CDR3 DNA reads TGTGCCAGCAGCTTAATAGGGGACTATGGCTACACCTTC.

This chain connects TRBV10-3 to TRBJ1-1; 12 positions agree with TRBD1. V shed 11 bases and J 3 bases; nucleotides not matched to a gene: 10. CDR1 and CDR2 (germline): ENHRY, SYGVKD. The CDR3 runs 15 residues. The CDR3 reads CAVGQGAFGDTEAFF. Here the CDR3 DNA reads TGTGCCGTGGGACAGGGGGCCTTCGGGGACACTGAAGCTTTCTTT.

The chain has TRBV6-1 and TRBJ1-2, with D maybe TRBD1 (5 bases). CDR1 MNHNS and CDR2 SASEGT come from the germline V gene. Trimming stripped 4 bases from V and 1 base from J, with 13 bases between. The CDR3 has 15 amino acids. CDR3 nucleotides: TGTGCCAGCAGTGCGGGCGGGACTTTTAACTATGGCTACACCTTC. This sequence encodes CASSAGGTFNYGYTF.

The chain has TRBV6-5 and TRBJ1-6; a weak D match, TRBD1 (6 bases). V lost 5 bases, J lost 15 bases, and 14 bases lay in between. The CDR3 has 12 amino acids. Germline V gene lookup returns CDR1 MNHEY and CDR2 SVGAGI. CDR3 sequence reads: CASSEGGCDLHF. The CDR3, as DNA: TGTGCCAGCAGTGAAGGGGGATGCGACCTCCACTTT.

V is TRBV5-1 and J is TRBJ2-3, with 9 bases matching TRBD1. The trim removed 3 bases at V and 4 bases at J, leaving 9 bases unmatched. The CDR3 totals 16 residues. Germline CDR1 SGHRS, CDR2 YFSETQ. The CDR3 is CASSSSGDRDADTQYF. The DNA of the CDR3 is TGCGCCAGCAGCTCCAGCGGGGACAGGGATGCAGATACGCAGTATTTT.

The chain recombines TRBV7-2 with TRBJ2-5; weak D call: TRBD1 (5 bases). The ends were cut back, 1 base at V and 7 bases at J, with 13 bases in the middle. This CDR3 is built from 14 residues. Germline values: CDR1 SGHTA, CDR2 FQGNSA. The CDR3 DNA reads as TGTGCCAGCAGCTTAGGGGCACCTCAGGGGACCCAGTACTTC. It translates to CASSLGAPQGTQYF.

The J gene is TRBJ1-2, the V gene TRBV2; possibly TRBD1 for D (6 bases). This CDR3 contains 14 residues. Trimming took off 4 bases at V and 4 bases at J, with 13 bases between the two ends. Germline V CDR1 and CDR2: SNHLY, FYNNEI. This chain's CDR3 is CASSVGAQSYGYTF. CDR3 sequence (DNA): TGTGCCAGCAGTGTGGGGGCGCAGAGCTATGGCTACACCTTC.

The V gene is TRBV15, the J gene TRBJ1-4; D is undetermined. Germline V CDR1 and CDR2: LNHNV, YYDKDF (reference sequence). V was pared by 11 bases and J by 10 bases, with 11 bases between. This CDR3 comprises 10 residues. CDR3 loop: CAAGSGKLFF. As DNA, the CDR3 is TGTGCCGCGGGGTCTGGAAAACTGTTTTTT. The full variable domain, in which reference TRBV15 and TRBJ1-4 provide the parts outside the CDR3, is DAMVIQNPRYQVTQFGKPVTLSCSQTLNHNVMYWYQQKSSQAPKLLFHYYDKDFNNEADTPDNFQSRRPNTSFCFLDIRSPGLGDTAMYLCAAGSGKLFFGSGTQLSVL.

This sequence joins TRBV19 and TRBJ2-7, with 8 bases aligning to TRBD1. Germline CDR1 reads LNHDA; CDR2 reads SQIVND (reference sequence). Trimming at V came to 7 bases and at J to 0 bases, leaving 2 bases not matched to a gene. The CDR3 is 13 amino acids. The CDR3: CASNRGDSYEQYF. The DNA for the CDR3 is TGTGCCAGTAACAGGGGGGACTCCTACGAGCAGTACTTC.

V gene TRBV25-1 combines with J gene TRBJ2-5; D unresolved. TRBJ2-7 explains the end of the DNA better; the J call may be wrong. Per germline, CDR1 MGHDK and CDR2 SYGVNS. The CDR3 sequence is 14 residues long. Here the CDR3 DNA reads TGTGCCAGCAGTGATATGGGCCACTCCTACGAGCAGTACTTC. Protein product: CASSDMGHSYEQYF.

V usage is TRBV5-1 and J usage is TRBJ2-7; D is perhaps TRBD1 (6 bases). Germline V gene sequence: CDR1 SGHRS, CDR2 YFSETQ. This CDR3 comprises 15 residues. V lost 4 bases and J 0 bases, leaving 14 bases between the germline ends. The CDR3 DNA reads as TGCGCCAGCAGCCCCCGGACAGACCTCTCCTACGAGCAGTACTTC. It is translated as CASSPRTDLSYEQYF.

V is TRBV5-6 and J is TRBJ1-1; D gene uncertain. Trimming cost V 4 bases and J 10 bases, with 17 bases left between them. The germline V gene encodes CDR1 SGHDT and CDR2 YYEEEE. CDR3 length equals 13 residues. The CDR3 region is CASSGSPTTLAFF. The CDR3 nucleotides read TGTGCCAGCAGCGGTTCCCCTACTACTTTAGCTTTCTTT.

The chain links TRBV10-2 to TRBJ1-2, with 11 bases matching TRBD1. This CDR3 comprises 14 residues. CDR1 is WSHSY, CDR2 SAAADI, per germline. The V gene end was trimmed by 2 bases and the J gene end by 6 bases; junction bases not matched to a gene: 2. The CDR3 DNA reads as TGCGCCAGCAGTGAGGGACAGGGGGCGGATGGCTACACCTTC. It is translated as CASSEGQGADGYTF.

The CDR3 spells CATSRDRGGSQPQHF. CDR3 DNA sequence: TGTGCCACCAGCAGAGATCGCGGGGGGAGTCAGCCCCAGCATTTT. The chain combines TRBV15 with TRBJ1-5, with a possible D match to TRBD1 (5 bases). This CDR3 comprises 15 residues. V lost 0 bases to trimming and J lost 6 bases, with 12 bases between them. From germline, CDR1 is LNHNV and CDR2 YYDKDF (reference sequence).

This chain connects TRBV4-1 to TRBJ2-2; D may be TRBD1 (6 bases). This CDR3 spans 14 amino acids. Germline-derived CDR1 and CDR2 are MGHRA and YSYEKL. The ends were cut back, 4 bases at V and 6 bases at J, with 12 bases in the middle. The CDR3 DNA follows: TGCGCCAGCAGCCTTAGGGCAGGGGCCGGGGAGCTGTTTTTT. Its protein is CASSLRAGAGELFF.